A single sample is the source of the 8 T cell receptor beta chains below, sequenced in a study of T cell changes during pregnancy in multiple sclerosis. The data were produced by immunoSEQ multiplex PCR, yet TCRdb's version contains in-frame clones alone and is incomplete. This repertoire shows roughly 70,000 clones, around nine tenths found once; its top ten account for approximately 1.5%. Specimen: peripheral blood, collected in the third trimester of pregnancy. These receptors were obtained from a female donor with multiple sclerosis, enrolled in a pregnancy study.

The J gene is TRBJ2-7, the V gene TRBV5-1, with TRBD2 matching 7 bases. CDR1 and CDR2 from the germline V gene are SGHRS and YFSETQ. Losses at the gene ends were 2 bases for V and 5 bases for J; bases not matched to a gene: 4. This CDR3 has 13 amino acids. CDR3 sequence: CASSFGGGDEQYF. CDR3 DNA: TGCGCCAGCAGCTTTGGGGGAGGGGACGAGCAGTACTTC. Looking up the rest from reference TRBV5-1 and TRBJ2-7 gives the full variable domain: KAGVTQTPRYLIKTRGQQVTLSCSPISGHRSVSWYQQTPGQGLQFLFEYFSETQRNKGNFPGRFSGRQFSNSRSEMNVSTLELGDSALYLCASSFGGGDEQYFGPGTRLTVT.

The rearrangement uses TRBV13 and TRBJ2-3; the D is unclear. Germline V CDR1 and CDR2: PRHDT, FYEKMQ (reference sequence). The CDR3 extends over 14 amino acids. V was trimmed by 3 bases and J by 3 bases, leaving 10 bases between them. CDR3 loop: CASSFPGRTDTQYF. DNA of the CDR3: TGTGCCAGCAGCTTTCCGGGTAGGACAGATACGCAGTATTTT.

V usage is TRBV5-8 and J usage is TRBJ1-5; maybe TRBD1 (5 bases). The CDR3 length is 16 residues. Trimming left V 0 bases short and J 0 bases short, with 10 bases between. Germline V lookup: CDR1 SGHTS, CDR2 YDEGEE. The CDR3 DNA sequence: TGTGCCAGCAGCTTGGGGACAATCCGTAGCAATCAGCCCCAGCATTTT. Protein: CASSLGTIRSNQPQHF. Full variable domain (rest looked up from reference TRBV5-8 and TRBJ1-5): EAGVTQSPTHLIKTRGQQATLRCSPISGHTSVYWYQQALGLGLQFLLWYDEGEERNRGNFPPRFSGRQFPNYSSELNVNALELEDSALYLCASSLGTIRSNQPQHFGDGTRLSIL.

This chain joins TRBV4-2 and TRBJ1-5, with no clear D. V shed 0 bases and J shed 0 bases, with 3 bases lying between them. CDR3 length: 14 amino acids. Germline-derived CDR1 and CDR2 are LGHNA and YNFKEQ. Here the CDR3 DNA reads TGTGCCAGCAGCCAAGATAGTAGCAATCAGCCCCAGCATTTT. Translated, it gives CASSQDSSNQPQHF.

The table lists this clone with a few counts. The chain uses TRBV12-5 and TRBJ1-2; no clear D. Germline lookup yields CDR1 LGHNT and CDR2 FRNRAP. There are 11 residues in the CDR3. Trimming stripped 6 bases from V and 2 bases from J, with 4 bases between. As DNA, the CDR3 is TGTGCTAGTGGACGGAACTATGGCTACACCTTC. Its translation: CASGRNYGYTF.

With respect to this clone: The junction departs from the called germline gene at one end, perhaps through a read error. This CDR3 is also generated by other DNA sequences in the sample. CDR3 loop: CASSFRAESPYEQYF. The CDR3 DNA is TGTGCTAGCAGTTTCAGGGCCGAATCGCCCTACGAGCAGTACTTC. The rearrangement uses TRBV6-5 and TRBJ2-7; D is perhaps TRBD1 (5 bases). The CDR3 runs to 15 residues. Germline loops: CDR1 MNHEY, CDR2 SVGAGI.

This sequence joins TRBV18 and TRBJ1-2; 7 bases agree with TRBD1. CDR1 KGHSH and CDR2 LQKENI come from the germline V gene. After removal of 6 bases from V and 4 bases from J, the junction contained 11 bases not matched to a gene. The CDR3 has 15 residues. CDR3 bases: TGTGCCAGCTCCCACGACAGGGACCCTTCCTATGGCTACACCTTC. This translates into CASSHDRDPSYGYTF.

The rearrangement uses TRBV27 and TRBJ1-5; D is uncertain. The CDR3 contains 14 residues. Trimming shortened V by 5 bases and J by 9 bases, and 17 bases separated the two germline ends. The germline gives CDR1 MNHEY, CDR2 SMNVEV (reference sequence). As DNA, the CDR3 is TGTGCCAGCAGTCCCCAGTTATCATTACGGCCCCAGCATTTT. Amino acids: CASSPQLSLRPQHF.